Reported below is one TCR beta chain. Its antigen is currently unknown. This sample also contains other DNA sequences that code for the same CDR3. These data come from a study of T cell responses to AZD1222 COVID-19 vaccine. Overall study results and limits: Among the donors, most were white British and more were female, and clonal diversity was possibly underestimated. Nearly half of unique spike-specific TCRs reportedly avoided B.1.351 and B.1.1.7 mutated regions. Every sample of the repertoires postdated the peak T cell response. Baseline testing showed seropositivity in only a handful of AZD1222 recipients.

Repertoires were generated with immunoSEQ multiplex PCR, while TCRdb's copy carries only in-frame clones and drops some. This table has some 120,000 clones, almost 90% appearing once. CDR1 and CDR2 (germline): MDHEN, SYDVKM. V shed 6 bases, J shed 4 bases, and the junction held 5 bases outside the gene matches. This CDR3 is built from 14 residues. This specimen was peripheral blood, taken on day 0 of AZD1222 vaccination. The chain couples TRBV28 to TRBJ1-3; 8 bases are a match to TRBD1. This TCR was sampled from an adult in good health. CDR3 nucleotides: TGTGCCAGCAGCCTGGACAGGGTCGGAAACACCATATATTTT. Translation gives CASSLDRVGNTIYF.